This TCR beta chain was captured in a study of cytomegalovirus exposure and HLA in healthy donors. Across the whole study: The approximately 670 first-cohort repertoires shared a platform with the 110 or so validation repertoires, as reported in a later analysis.

The length of the CDR3 is 17 residues. Between the trimmed V and J ends, which lost 8 bases and 3 bases, there was a span of 23 bases. Germline assignment: CDR1 MNHEY and CDR2 SMNVEV (reference sequence). Using immunoSEQ multiplex PCR, the repertoire was profiled, and TCRdb retains in-frame clones only, with some absent. The sample records around 94,000 clones, approximately 95% being singletons. While the first cohort had fewer than 850 subjects, the donors belonged to the separate validation cohort of about 130 subjects. The clonotype originates from a woman in her late teens or twenties in good health and CMV-seronegative. The chain employs TRBV27 and TRBJ1-5; D may be TRBD1 (5 bases). The sequenced sample was PBMCs. This CDR3 reads CASVQQDTGIHNQPQHF. CDR3 sequence (DNA): TGTGCCAGCGTTCAGCAGGACACAGGAATTCACAATCAGCCCCAGCATTTT.